These 19 T cell receptor beta chains were sequenced from one sample in a study of blood T cell repertoires in COVID-19. Assay used: immunoSEQ multiplex PCR; TCRdb lists only in-frame clones, some missing. The sample lists around 280,000 clones, about 90% occurring once. The sample was peripheral blood. These TCRs come from a woman aged 25 to 39 with COVID-19, enrolled during active disease.

V usage is TRBV5-4 and J usage is TRBJ1-6; D not resolved. Germline V gene data show CDR1 as SGHNT and CDR2 as YYREEE (reference sequence). The CDR3 is 12 residues long. Trimming pared 5 bases from V and 10 bases from J, leaving 10 bases between. CDR3 sequence reads: CASSPSGSPLHF. The CDR3 bases are TGTGCCAGCAGTCCTTCGGGGTCACCCCTCCACTTT. The full variable domain, completed using reference TRBV5-4 and TRBJ1-6, is ETGVTQSPTHLIKTRGQQVTLRCSSQSGHNTVSWYQQALGQGPQFIFQYYREEENGRGNFPPRFSGLQFPNYSSELNVNALELDDSALYLCASSPSGSPLHFGNGTRLTVT.

This chain connects TRBV6-5 to TRBJ1-3; no clear D. CDR1 is MNHEY and CDR2 is SVGAGI in the germline V gene. CDR3 size: 15 residues. Trimming cost V 6 bases and J 0 bases, with 12 bases left between them. This chain's CDR3 is CASRKNHNSGNTIYF. CDR3 nucleotides: TGTGCCAGCAGAAAAAACCACAACTCTGGAAACACCATATATTTT.

J is TRBJ1-2 and V is TRBV10-3; D not resolved. Germline values: CDR1 ENHRY, CDR2 SYGVKD. The V gene lost 4 bases and the J gene lost 3 bases, with 9 bases spanning the gap. The CDR3 runs 13 residues. CDR3 bases: TGTGCCATCAGTGGTCGGGAAGACTATGGCTACACCTTC. Protein: CAISGREDYGYTF.

This chain uses TRBV4-1 with TRBJ1-6, with TRBD1 matching over 7 bases. J was trimmed by 10 bases and V by 4 bases; bases with no gene match: 19. This CDR3 spans 18 amino acids. In germline, CDR1 is MGHRA, CDR2 YSYEKL. The CDR3: CASSPELTGSPNRSPLHF. Written as DNA, the CDR3 is TGCGCCAGCAGCCCGGAACTGACAGGGTCCCCCAATAGGTCACCCCTCCACTTT.

This chain links TRBV6-2 or TRBV6-3 with TRBJ2-1; 8 bases fit TRBD1. CDR1 and CDR2 from the germline V gene are MNHEY and SVGEGT. The CDR3 has 14 amino acids. The J segment lost 5 bases and the V segment lost 3 bases, leaving 3 bases of the junction unmatched. CDR3 amino acids: CASSYPDRDNEQFF. CDR3 coding DNA: TGTGCCAGCAGTTATCCGGACAGGGACAATGAGCAGTTCTTC.

V and J are TRBV19 and TRBJ2-7, with 10 positions matching TRBD1. This CDR3 comprises 15 residues. Trimming removed 5 bases from V and 4 bases from J; junction bases left unmatched: 8. From germline, CDR1 is LNHDA and CDR2 SQIVND (reference sequence). The DNA for the CDR3 is TGTGCCAGTAGTCCCCTGGACAGGGGGAGGTACGAGCAGTACTTC. It codes for CASSPLDRGRYEQYF.

The chain employs TRBV5-1 and TRBJ2-5; D might be TRBD2 (6 bases). Germline V gives CDR1 SGHRS, CDR2 YFSETQ. This CDR3 contains 13 residues. Trimming left V 4 bases short and J 5 bases short, with 12 bases between. The CDR3 is CASSPGESETQYF. The CDR3 DNA follows: TGCGCCAGCAGCCCGGGGGAGTCGGAGACCCAGTACTTC.

On this clone itself: Additional DNA sequences in this sample encode the identical CDR3. The chain employs TRBV9 and TRBJ2-1; 7 bases agree with TRBD2. Germline assignment: CDR1 SGDLS and CDR2 YYNGEE. Germline trimming cut 0 bases from V and 2 bases from J; bases unmatched to any gene: 2. The CDR3 is 15 residues long. CDR3 nucleotide sequence: TGTGCCAGCAGCGTAGATGCGGGGGCCTACAATGAGCAGTTCTTC. This encodes CASSVDAGAYNEQFF.

V is TRBV9 and J is TRBJ2-3, with 8 bases fitting TRBD2. The V segment lost 3 bases and the J segment 4 bases; nucleotides outside the gene matches: 4. The CDR3 runs to 14 residues. The germline V gene has CDR1 SGDLS and CDR2 YYNGEE. Here the CDR3 reads CASSGTGGADTQYF. In DNA form, the CDR3 reads TGTGCCAGCAGCGGTACGGGAGGGGCAGATACGCAGTATTTT.

Details on this clone: This specimen includes other DNA sequences encoding the same CDR3. V gene TRBV28 combines with J gene TRBJ2-7; D might be TRBD1 (5 bases). Germline V gene lookup returns CDR1 MDHEN and CDR2 SYDVKM. Trimming took 1 base from V and 3 from J, leaving 10 bases between them. This CDR3 has 14 residues. CDR3 amino acids: CASSLLGRGYEQYF. The CDR3 DNA sequence: TGTGCCAGCAGTTTATTGGGGCGAGGCTACGAGCAGTACTTC.

The chain employs TRBV6-4 and TRBJ2-1, with a possible D match to TRBD2 (6 bases). The CDR3 is 16 residues long. Trimming took off 3 bases at V and 7 bases at J, with 19 bases between the two ends. CDR1 is MRHNA and CDR2 is SNTAGT in the germline V gene. This CDR3 is CASSDLGGAQRNEQFF. For the CDR3, the DNA is TGTGCCAGCAGTGATTTAGGCGGGGCCCAAAGAAATGAGCAGTTCTTC.

The chain combines TRBV9 with TRBJ1-1; D might be TRBD1 (6 bases). Trimming took off 5 bases at V and 1 base at J, with 12 bases between the two ends. This CDR3 comprises 14 residues. Germline CDR1 SGDLS, CDR2 YYNGEE. Here the CDR3 reads CASRPTGGNTEAFF. The CDR3 DNA reads as TGTGCCAGCAGACCGACAGGTGGGAACACTGAAGCTTTCTTT.

There are a few counts of this clone. The chain carries TRBV5-1 and TRBJ1-6; D is uncertain. Looked up from germline, CDR1 is SGHRS and CDR2 is YFSETQ. V was pared by 0 bases and J by 10 bases, with 11 bases between. CDR3 length: 14 amino acids. The CDR3 loop is CASSLDSEVSPLHF. In DNA form, the CDR3 reads TGCGCCAGCAGCTTGGATTCGGAGGTCTCACCCCTCCACTTT. Filled out from reference TRBV5-1 and TRBJ1-6, the complete variable domain reads KAGVTQTPRYLIKTRGQQVTLSCSPISGHRSVSWYQQTPGQGLQFLFEYFSETQRNKGNFPGRFSGRQFSNSRSEMNVSTLELGDSALYLCASSLDSEVSPLHFGNGTRLTVT.

The chain's CDR3 is CASSPGGHGYTF. CDR3 DNA: TGTGCCAGCAGCCCAGGGGGCCATGGCTACACCTTC. V gene TRBV11-2 combines with J gene TRBJ1-2; 8 bases line up with TRBD1. Germline V lookup: CDR1 SGHAT, CDR2 FQNNGV. Germline trimming cut 5 bases from V and 6 bases from J; bases unmatched to any gene: 2. The CDR3 consists of 12 residues.

This clone was observed a single time. V usage is TRBV7-2 and J usage is TRBJ2-7, with D possibly being TRBD2 (8 bases). The CDR3 spans 19 residues. V was trimmed by 5 bases and J by 3 bases, leaving 29 bases between them. Germline V gives CDR1 SGHTA, CDR2 FQGNSA. CDR3 protein: CASSLKGAGGWALYYEQYF. CDR3 in DNA: TGTGCCAGCAGCCTTAAGGGGGCGGGAGGTTGGGCCCTTTACTACGAGCAGTACTTC.

The chain is built from TRBV29-1 and TRBJ2-1; TRBD2 matches 12 bases. V lost 6 bases to trimming and J lost 8 bases; unmatched junction nucleotides: 14. This CDR3 region has 16 residues. Germline V gene sequence: CDR1 SQVTM, CDR2 ANQGSEA. CDR3 bases: TGCAGCGTCGATACTCTAGCGGGAGGGGGCCAGGATGAGCAGTTCTTC. Its translation is CSVDTLAGGGQDEQFF.

This chain uses TRBV30 with TRBJ1-4, with a tentative D call TRBD1 (5 bases). The CDR3 has 16 residues. V shed 3 bases and J shed 9 bases, with 23 bases lying between them. Germline CDR1 and CDR2: GTSNPN and SVGIG (reference sequence). The CDR3 nucleotides are TGTGCCTGGAGCGCATTATCGGCGGGACGGTCGCAAAAACTGTTTTTT. Amino acids: CAWSALSAGRSQKLFF.

The rearrangement links TRBV7-2 to TRBJ1-2; D is undetermined. V gave up 3 bases and J gave up 8 bases, with 13 bases separating them. Per germline, CDR1 SGHTA and CDR2 FQGNSA. The CDR3 has 13 residues. The CDR3 protein is CASSFQTAGGYTF. In DNA, the CDR3 is TGTGCCAGCAGCTTTCAAACTGCGGGCGGCTACACCTTC.

The chain couples TRBV30 to TRBJ1-2; a weak D match, TRBD1 (5 bases). The germline gives CDR1 GTSNPN, CDR2 SVGIG (reference sequence). This CDR3 comprises 15 residues. With 0 bases removed from V and 5 bases from J, the gap between germline ends came to 16 bases. The CDR3 DNA sequence: TGTGCCTGGAGTGTATTGAACTATGGGGCTTATGGCTACACCTTC. Protein: CAWSVLNYGAYGYTF.